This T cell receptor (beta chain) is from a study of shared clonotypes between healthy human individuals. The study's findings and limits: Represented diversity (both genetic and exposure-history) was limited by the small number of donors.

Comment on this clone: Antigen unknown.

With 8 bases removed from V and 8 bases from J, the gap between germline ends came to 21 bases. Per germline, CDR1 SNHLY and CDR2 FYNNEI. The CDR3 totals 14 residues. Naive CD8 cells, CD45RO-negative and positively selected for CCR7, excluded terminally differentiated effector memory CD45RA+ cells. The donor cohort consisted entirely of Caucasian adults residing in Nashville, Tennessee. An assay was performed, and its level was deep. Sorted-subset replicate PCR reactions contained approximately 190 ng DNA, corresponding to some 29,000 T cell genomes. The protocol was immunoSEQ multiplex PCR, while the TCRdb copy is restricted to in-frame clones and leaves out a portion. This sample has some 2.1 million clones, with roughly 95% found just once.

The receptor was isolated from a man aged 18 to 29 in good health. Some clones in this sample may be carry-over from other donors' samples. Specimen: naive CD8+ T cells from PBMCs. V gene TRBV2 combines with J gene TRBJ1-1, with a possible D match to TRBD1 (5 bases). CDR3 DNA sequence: TGTGCCAGCGGGTCAGCAACAGCGGGACCCGAAGCTTTCTTT. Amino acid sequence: CASGSATAGPEAFF.